The sequence of this TCR beta chain was determined in a study of CD8 T cells in ankylosing spondylitis. 5'-RACE, quantitative and with molecular barcodes, yielded the TCR beta libraries. MiXCR, applied by TCRdb to the 5' RACE reads, yields one record per CDR3 protein. Of 350,000 or so distinct CDR3 sequences listed, approximately 15% are singletons. The CDR3 contains 14 residues. The V end was cut by 8 bases, the J end by 6 bases, with 19 bases between. Study findings and constraints: Roughly eight highly homologous variants made up a TCR beta motif, and this motif appeared characteristic of ankylosing spondylitis blood. From matched ankylosing spondylitis synovial fluid, disease-linked clones were reportedly recovered at significantly enriched levels. In peripheral blood, disease-linked CD8+ clones occurred at relatively low frequencies.

A remark on this clonotype: Its antigen is undetermined.

The TCR sequence derives from a male donor with ankylosing spondylitis or in good health (not recorded which). The material sequenced was blood, either unsorted or a sorted T cell fraction (not recorded which). The rearrangement uses TRBV12-3 or TRBV12-4 and TRBJ1-1, with D uncertain. CDR3 region: CASLRLRSDPEAFF. In DNA form, the CDR3 reads TGTGCCAGCCTTCGGCTGAGGTCGGACCCTGAAGCTTTCTTT.